A single sample is the source of the 21 T cell receptor beta chains below, sequenced in a study of blood T cell repertoires in COVID-19. This table comes from immunoSEQ multiplex PCR, and its TCRdb copy is limited to in-frame clones, with some not included. The sample carries some 120,000 clones, approximately 90% recorded once. Sequencing was performed on peripheral blood. The source is a human donor in a cohort sampled during active COVID-19.

The V call is TRBV7-6, the J call TRBJ2-1, with 14 bases lining up with TRBD2. Germline V lookup: CDR1 SGHVS, CDR2 FNYEAQ. The CDR3 loop spans 16 amino acids. Losses at the gene ends were 3 bases for V and 4 bases for J; bases not matched to a gene: 2. The CDR3 nucleotides read TGTGCCAGCAGCTTGGGGACTAGCGGGGGTTACAATGAGCAGTTCTTC. It codes for CASSLGTSGGYNEQFF. Full variable domain (missing parts from reference TRBV7-6 and TRBJ2-1): GAGVSQSPRYKVTKRGQDVALRCDPISGHVSLYWYRQALGQGPEFLTYFNYEAQQDKSGLPNDRFSAERPEGSISTLTIQRTEQRDSAMYRCASSLGTSGGYNEQFFGPGTRLTVL.

The chain is built from TRBV19 and TRBJ2-7; TRBD2 might be the D (5 bases). This CDR3 has 13 residues. The V gene lost 2 bases and the J gene lost 6 bases, with 11 bases spanning the gap. Germline CDR1 LNHDA, CDR2 SQIVND (reference sequence). CDR3 residues: CASSIIGSIEQYF. The CDR3, as DNA: TGTGCCAGTAGTATAATTGGGAGTATCGAGCAGTACTTC.

The chain recombines TRBV11-2 with TRBJ2-1; D possibly corresponds to TRBD2 (5 bases). This CDR3 has 16 amino acids. Trimming cost V 5 bases and J 0 bases, with 14 bases left between them. The germline CDR1 and CDR2 sequences are SGHAT and FQNNGV. CDR3 nucleotides: TGTGCCAGCAGCGTCCCTCGGGGTAACTCCTACAATGAGCAGTTCTTC. It specifies CASSVPRGNSYNEQFF.

This clone was counted between two and nine times. The rearrangement joins TRBV29-1 to TRBJ1-2; D is possibly TRBD1 (6 bases). This CDR3 region has 13 residues. V dropped 1 base and J dropped 7 bases, with 13 bases sitting between them. CDR1 and CDR2 (germline): SQVTM, ANQGSEA. The DNA of the CDR3 is TGCAGCGTTGAAGGGTTGTGGGGGCCTGGCTACACCTTC. Protein product: CSVEGLWGPGYTF.

This clone was recorded only once. J is TRBJ2-5 and V is TRBV15; 8 bases align to TRBD1. This CDR3 region has 16 residues. Germline CDR1 is LNHNV and CDR2 is YYDKDF (reference sequence). V trimming: 3 bases; J trimming: 2 bases; junction bases outside the gene matches: 8. CDR3 sequence reads: CATSSHPTGAQETQYF. The CDR3 DNA is TGTGCCACCAGCAGCCATCCGACAGGGGCTCAAGAGACCCAGTACTTC.

CDR3 sequence reads: CASSLVFSSGGAITDTQYF. The CDR3 DNA is TGTGCCAGCAGCTTGGTATTTTCTAGCGGGGGGGCAATCACAGATACGCAGTATTTT. The chain employs TRBV5-6 and TRBJ2-3, with 12 nucleotides matching TRBD2. In germline, CDR1 is SGHDT, CDR2 YYEEEE. The CDR3 covers 19 residues. The V segment lost 0 bases and the J segment 2 bases; nucleotides outside the gene matches: 10.

The table lists this clone with a count of one. The chain couples TRBV28 to TRBJ2-1; 8 bases are shared with TRBD1. Trimming removed 3 bases from V and 8 bases from J; junction bases left unmatched: 15. The CDR3 spans 17 residues. From germline, CDR1 is MDHEN and CDR2 SYDVKM. This chain's CDR3 is CASSFGLGQGSGDEQFF. Here the CDR3 DNA reads TGTGCCAGCAGTTTCGGTTTAGGACAGGGTTCAGGCGATGAGCAGTTCTTC.

V usage is TRBV19 and J usage is TRBJ1-2; the D gene is possibly TRBD1 (5 bases). V lost 7 bases to trimming and J lost 0 bases, with 33 bases between them. From germline, CDR1 is LNHDA and CDR2 SQIVND (reference sequence). The CDR3 loop spans 21 amino acids. The CDR3 spells CASISRGRLLLKIVPNYGYTF. In DNA, the CDR3 is TGTGCCAGTATATCCCGGGGGAGGCTATTACTTAAGATTGTCCCTAACTATGGCTACACCTTC.

The rearrangement links TRBV7-2 to TRBJ2-1; TRBD1 matches 8 bases. The germline V gene has CDR1 SGHTA and CDR2 FQGNSA. Trimming removed 5 bases from V and 9 bases from J; junction bases left unmatched: 12. This CDR3 is 15 amino acids long. CDR3 in amino acids: CASSTQTLGTGEQFF. The CDR3 region has the DNA TGTGCCAGCAGCACCCAGACCCTCGGGACAGGTGAGCAGTTCTTC.

The V and J genes are TRBV5-1 and TRBJ1-3; 7 positions match TRBD1. Germline CDR1 and CDR2: SGHRS and YFSETQ. Trimming removed 5 bases from V and 2 bases from J; junction bases left unmatched: 7. This CDR3 spans 15 amino acids. CDR3 residues: CASRQGSSAGNTIYF. The CDR3 nucleotides are TGCGCCAGCAGACAGGGGTCTTCGGCTGGAAACACCATATATTTT.

The chain has TRBV2 and TRBJ2-1, with 12 bases identical to TRBD1. The CDR3 is made up of 19 amino acids. With V trimmed by 4 bases and J by 4 bases, 14 bases remained unmatched. Per germline, CDR1 SNHLY and CDR2 FYNNEI. The CDR3: CASSGDRGRVAVEYNEQFF. The CDR3 nucleotides are TGTGCCAGCAGTGGGGACAGGGGGCGGGTAGCAGTCGAGTACAATGAGCAGTTCTTC.

V and J are TRBV7-6 and TRBJ1-4; 12 bases align to TRBD1. Germline V gene sequence: CDR1 SGHVS, CDR2 FNYEAQ. The trim removed 4 bases at V and 1 base at J, leaving 16 bases unmatched. The CDR3 contains 21 residues. CDR3 coding DNA: TGTGCCAGCAGCTCGCGTCCTTCCGGGACAGGGGGCTTAGGAACTAATGAAAAACTGTTTTTT. Translated, it gives CASSSRPSGTGGLGTNEKLFF.

V gene TRBV3-1 (or the pseudogene TRBV3-2) combines with J gene TRBJ2-3, with TRBD2 matching over 16 bases. After removal of 4 bases from V and 4 bases from J, the junction contained 5 bases not matched to a gene. Per the germline V gene, CDR1 is LGHDT and CDR2 is YNNKEL (reference sequence). CDR3 length equals 17 residues. CDR3 DNA: TGTGCCAGCAGCCCGTCCGGGACTAGCGGGGGGGCAGATACGCAGTATTTT. This gives the protein CASSPSGTSGGADTQYF.

This chain uses TRBV5-6 with TRBJ2-3, with 14 bases identical to TRBD2. This CDR3 spans 16 amino acids. J gave up 4 bases and V 6 bases, and 7 bases lay outside the gene matches. Per the germline V gene, CDR1 is SGHDT and CDR2 is YYEEEE. The CDR3 loop is CASINGLAGGADTQYF. The CDR3, as DNA: TGTGCCAGCATTAACGGACTAGCGGGAGGTGCAGATACGCAGTATTTT.

The J gene is TRBJ1-1, the V gene TRBV6-5; D remains unclear. This CDR3 region has 13 residues. The V end was cut by 2 bases, the J end by 2 bases, with 6 bases between. The germline gives CDR1 MNHEY, CDR2 SVGAGI. Here the CDR3 DNA reads TGTGCCAGCAGTTACGAGCCCAACACTGAAGCTTTCTTT. Its protein is CASSYEPNTEAFF.

On this clone itself: Other DNA sequences within the sample encode an identical CDR3. The chain links TRBV10-3 to TRBJ1-1; no firm D call. Per germline, CDR1 ENHRY and CDR2 SYGVKD. V was clipped by 0 bases and J by 0 bases, with 5 bases between them. CDR3 length: 14 amino acids. CDR3 protein: CAISESGVNTEAFF. Written as DNA, the CDR3 is TGTGCCATCAGTGAGTCCGGGGTGAACACTGAAGCTTTCTTT.

The J gene is TRBJ2-7, the V gene TRBV10-3, with D tentatively TRBD1 (6 bases). This CDR3 contains 15 residues. Trimming stripped 10 bases from V and 5 bases from J, with 24 bases between. Germline V CDR1 and CDR2: ENHRY, SYGVKD. The CDR3 sequence: CATLRGQGNVNEQYF. CDR3 sequence (DNA): TGTGCCACCCTCAGGGGTCAGGGCAATGTGAACGAGCAGTACTTC.

The chain recombines TRBV7-9 with TRBJ1-6; D is unclear. Trimming removed 2 bases from V and 10 bases from J, with 9 bases in between. There are 13 residues in the CDR3. CDR1 and CDR2 from the germline V gene are SEHNR and FQNEAQ (reference sequence). The CDR3 sequence: CASSLSGESPLHF. CDR3 nucleotides: TGTGCCAGCAGCTTATCGGGTGAATCACCCCTCCACTTT.

The rearrangement joins TRBV12-3 or TRBV12-4 to TRBJ1-2; maybe TRBD1 (6 bases). Trimming removed 6 bases from V and 6 bases from J, with 14 bases in between. The CDR3 covers 13 residues. The CDR3 is CASSSRTADGYTF. The CDR3, as DNA: TGTGCCAGCAGCTCCCGGACAGCGGATGGCTACACCTTC.

This rearrangement joins TRBV3-1 (or the pseudogene TRBV3-2) to TRBJ2-4; the D gene is possibly TRBD1 (6 bases). CDR1 LGHDT and CDR2 YNNKEL come from the germline V gene (reference sequence). Trimming took off 5 bases at V and 0 bases at J, with 8 bases between the two ends. The CDR3 has 14 residues. The CDR3 bases are TGTGCCAGCAGCAACAGGGAAGCCAAAAACATTCAGTACTTC. Encoded protein: CASSNREAKNIQYF.

The CDR3 region is CASSRSTPSSYEQYF. The CDR3 coding sequence is TGTGCCAGCAGCAGGTCGACACCGAGCTCCTACGAGCAGTACTTC. The chain has TRBV7-2 and TRBJ2-7; D uncertain. The V end lost 5 bases, the J end lost 0 bases, and 14 bases lay between the germline ends. The CDR3 runs to 15 residues. Germline values: CDR1 SGHTA, CDR2 FQGNSA.